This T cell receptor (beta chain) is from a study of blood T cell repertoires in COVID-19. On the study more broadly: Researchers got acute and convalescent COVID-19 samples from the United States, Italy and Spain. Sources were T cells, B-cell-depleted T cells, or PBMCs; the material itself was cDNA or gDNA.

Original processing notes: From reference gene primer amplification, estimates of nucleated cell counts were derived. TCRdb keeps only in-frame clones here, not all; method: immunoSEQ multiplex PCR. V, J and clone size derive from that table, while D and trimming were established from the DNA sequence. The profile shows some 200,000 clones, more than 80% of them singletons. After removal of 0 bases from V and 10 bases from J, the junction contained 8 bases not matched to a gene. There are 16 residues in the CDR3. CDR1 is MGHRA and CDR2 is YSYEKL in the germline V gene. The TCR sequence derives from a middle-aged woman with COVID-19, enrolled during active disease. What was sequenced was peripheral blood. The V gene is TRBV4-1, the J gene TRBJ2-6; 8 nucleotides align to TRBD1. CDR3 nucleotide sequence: TGCGCCAGCAGCCAAGATTCCGGACAGGGTTTTAACGTCCTGACTTTC. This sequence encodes CASSQDSGQGFNVLTF.